One T cell receptor beta chain is described in this entry. The target of this receptor is not known. No qualities accompany the bases; no much larger clone lies one base away. The CDR3 goes from the cysteine to the phenylalanine over 19 residues. The DNA shown is the 57-base CDR3, in frame from base 1. The CDR1 and CDR2 encoded by the germline V gene (reference sequence) are SGHAT and FQDESV. The V end gives up 6 bases and the J end 5 bases, leaving 16 bases in the junction not matched to a gene. These data belong to a study of T-cell reconstitution after alpha-beta-depleted transplantation in children (dated by TCRdb to 2016 to 2017). Broadly, across the study: Using TCR repertoire profiling, the study quantitatively followed how T-cell immune reconstitution unfolded in children after TCRalphabeta/CD19-depleted allogeneic hematopoietic cell transplantation.

Library construction relied on PCR. The reads were generated on an Illumina HiSeq 2500. Molecular barcoding was employed in the preparation of TCR libraries, with unique molecular identifiers being used to normalize TCRbeta repertoire quantification. In TCRdb, the public reads were trimmed at Q25 with fastp and aligned with MiXCR, with productive beta chains retained. A single entry per CDR3 protein holds the most common genes and DNA from its merged rows. The sample profile shows just over 950,000 distinct CDR3 sequences; roughly 29% of them were found once. The ten largest clonotypes hold roughly 31% of the sample. Results and caveats for the whole study, not just this receptor: The frequencies of hyperexpanded clones fell over the following months, and after one year, T-cell counts and TCRbeta diversity were mostly attributed to newly produced T cells. About two months after transplant, the apparently early recovery of alphabetaT-cell counts reportedly depended on just several hundred clones that had expanded rapidly and came from non-depleted graft cells. In some patients, the high TCRbeta diversity seen at day 60 was put down to recipient T cells and intrathymic progenitors that had survived conditioning.

The treatment or condition label on this specimen signifies: allogeneic hematopoietic cell transplantation with graft depleted of TCRalphabeta T cells and CD19 B cells. Transplant recipients were children who received TCRalphabeta/CD19-depleted allogeneic hematopoietic cell grafts. Specimen: PBMCs, mostly from graft donor cells, collected 360 days after TCRalphabeta/CD19-depleted stem cell transplant. The chain employs TRBV11-1 and TRBJ2-2; the junction holds 12 bases that match TRBD1. This TCR came from a boy under two years old who had a stem cell transplant for SCID, so the T cells may come from the graft donor. At the DNA level, the sequence is TGTGCCAGCAGAGCCACACTCACCGGGACAGGGGGCCGTACCGGGGAGCTGTTTTTT. This translates into CASRATLTGTGGRTGELFF. Beyond the CDR3, the reference TRBV11-1 and TRBJ2-2 genes provide the residues; the full variable domain reads: EAEVAQSPRYKITEKSQAVAFWCDPISGHATLYWYRQILGQGPELLVQFQDESVVDDSQLPKDRFSAERLKGVDSTLKIQPAELGDSAMYLCASRATLTGTGGRTGELFFGEGSRLTVL.